Presented here are 25 T cell receptor beta chains from one specimen sequenced in a study of T cell changes during pregnancy in multiple sclerosis. The method was immunoSEQ multiplex PCR; TCRdb's version includes in-frame clones alone and lacks a portion of them. The sample yields about 39,000 clones, over 80% seen once. Here the sequenced sample was CD8+ T cells from peripheral blood mononuclear cells, taken before pregnancy. Receptors were obtained from a female donor with multiple sclerosis, enrolled in a pregnancy study.

The rearrangement uses TRBV7-9 and TRBJ1-6; 7 bases match TRBD1. Germline CDR1 SEHNR, CDR2 FQNEAQ (reference sequence). This CDR3 spans 16 amino acids. V was clipped by 1 base and J by 6 bases; unmatched bases: 6. This CDR3 reads CASSLEGGQRNSPLHF. CDR3 bases: TGTGCCAGCAGCTTAGAAGGGGGACAGCGTAATTCACCCCTCCACTTT.

Judged by abundance, this clone is medium-sized. CDR3 loop: CASIRDYEQYF. CDR3 DNA: TGTGCCAGCATCCGGGATTACGAGCAGTACTTC. The chain couples TRBV2 to TRBJ2-7, with D maybe TRBD2 (5 bases). Trimming removed 7 bases at V and 4 bases at J, with 8 bases between. Germline CDR1 is SNHLY and CDR2 is FYNNEI. The CDR3 has 11 amino acids.

The gene calls are TRBV25-1 and TRBJ2-3; 10 nucleotides line up with TRBD2. Germline values: CDR1 MGHDK, CDR2 SYGVNS. This CDR3 has 15 amino acids. Losses at the gene ends were 4 bases for V and 10 bases for J; bases not matched to a gene: 11. This CDR3 is CASSGWASGSFSQYF. DNA of the CDR3: TGTGCCAGCAGTGGATGGGCTAGCGGGAGCTTCTCGCAGTATTTT.

The chain couples TRBV5-6 to TRBJ1-5; 11 positions match TRBD1. Germline CDR1 reads SGHDT; CDR2 reads YYEEEE. The CDR3 consists of 17 residues. The V segment lost 2 bases and the J segment 2 bases; nucleotides outside the gene matches: 6. DNA of the CDR3: TGTGCCAGCAGCTTCGGAGGGACAGGGGGTGGCAATCAGCCCCAGCATTTT. This encodes CASSFGGTGGGNQPQHF.

This sequence joins TRBV7-9 and TRBJ2-7; TRBD1 is a possible D gene (6 bases). The germline gives CDR1 SEHNR, CDR2 FQNEAQ (reference sequence). V was cut by 5 bases and J by 4 bases, with 9 bases left in between. The CDR3 is 12 amino acids. The DNA for the CDR3 is TGTGCCAGCAGCCAGGACAGTTACGAGCAGTACTTC. It specifies CASSQDSYEQYF.

This sequence joins TRBV9 and TRBJ2-2; 7 nucleotides agree with TRBD1. From germline, CDR1 is SGDLS and CDR2 YYNGEE. The CDR3 contains 16 residues. V shed 4 bases, J shed 2 bases, and the junction held 8 bases outside the gene matches. The CDR3 DNA reads as TGTGCCAGCAGCATCTCCCGGGACAGTAACACCGGGGAGCTGTTTTTT. Its protein product is CASSISRDSNTGELFF.

CDR3 residues: CASRRQYSPSEQFF. CDR3 coding DNA: TGTGCCAGCAGAAGACAGTACAGCCCCAGTGAGCAGTTCTTC. This rearrangement joins TRBV5-4 to TRBJ2-1, with D perhaps matching TRBD1 (5 bases). The CDR3 covers 14 residues. Germline V lookup: CDR1 SGHNT, CDR2 YYREEE (reference sequence). Trimming removed 5 bases at V and 9 bases at J, with 18 bases between.

The chain employs TRBV27 and TRBJ2-2; TRBD1 agrees at 9 bases. From germline, CDR1 is MNHEY and CDR2 SMNVEV (reference sequence). Unmatched junction bases numbered 3, after V lost 8 bases and J lost 2 bases. This CDR3 contains 14 residues. In DNA, the CDR3 is TGTGCCAGCGGACAGGGGTTTAACACCGGGGAGCTGTTTTTT. Translation: CASGQGFNTGELFF.

This rearrangement joins TRBV9 to TRBJ1-1, with D maybe TRBD1 (6 bases). Germline-derived CDR1 and CDR2 are SGDLS and YYNGEE. Trimming removed 0 bases from V and 1 base from J, with 7 bases in between. The CDR3 covers 14 residues. Here the CDR3 reads CASSVAQGNTEAFF. In nucleotides, the CDR3 is TGTGCCAGCAGCGTAGCACAGGGGAACACTGAAGCTTTCTTT.

The V call is TRBV27, the J call TRBJ2-5, with 7 nucleotides matching TRBD1. This CDR3 is 15 amino acids long. Trimming removed 5 bases from V and 5 bases from J; junction bases left unmatched: 11. CDR1 and CDR2 from the germline V gene are MNHEY and SMNVEV (reference sequence). Here the CDR3 reads CASSTRGREGETQYF. The CDR3 region has the DNA TGTGCCAGCAGTACGAGGGGGCGAGAGGGCGAGACCCAGTACTTC.

This sequence joins TRBV20-1 and TRBJ2-4; 7 bases match TRBD1. Trimming took 6 bases from V and 12 from J; bases not matched to a gene: 8. The CDR3 extends over 11 amino acids. The germline V gene encodes CDR1 DFQATT and CDR2 SNEGSKA (reference sequence). DNA for the CDR3: TGCAGTGCGCGACAGGGTGGGGATCAGTACTTC. Residues: CSARQGGDQYF.

The CDR3 loop reads CASSPWTETDTQYF. The CDR3 DNA sequence: TGTGCCAGCAGCCCTTGGACAGAGACAGATACGCAGTATTTT. This rearrangement joins TRBV9 to TRBJ2-3, with D possibly TRBD1 on 6 matching bases. V lost 4 bases to trimming and J lost 3 bases, with 12 bases between them. CDR3 length: 14 residues. Germline V CDR1 and CDR2: SGDLS, YYNGEE.

The chain employs TRBV5-1 and TRBJ2-1; no clear D. V was shortened by 1 base and J by 6 bases, with 11 bases between the two germline ends. Germline CDR1 and CDR2: SGHRS and YFSETQ. The CDR3 is 14 amino acids. This CDR3 reads CASSLRWAVNEQFF. The CDR3 coding sequence is TGCGCCAGCAGCTTGAGGTGGGCAGTCAATGAGCAGTTCTTC.

CDR3 DNA: TGTGCCAGCAGCTTAGTTGCGGGAGCTAACATTCAGTACTTC. Residues: CASSLVAGANIQYF. This chain links TRBV7-9 with TRBJ2-4, with 7 bases that match TRBD2. Germline V gene data show CDR1 as SEHNR and CDR2 as FQNEAQ (reference sequence). V was clipped by 1 base and J by 7 bases; unmatched bases: 4. The CDR3 sequence is 14 residues long.

The chain carries TRBV5-5 and TRBJ2-7, with 9 nucleotides matching TRBD1. V gave up 0 bases and J gave up 5 bases; unmatched junction bases: 6. The length of the CDR3 is 15 residues. Per the germline V gene, CDR1 is SGHKS and CDR2 is YYEKEE (reference sequence). The CDR3 spells CASSLAGQGTHEQYF. The DNA of the CDR3 is TGTGCCAGCAGCTTGGCAGGACAGGGGACCCACGAGCAGTACTTC. Complete variable domain (other parts from reference TRBV5-5 and TRBJ2-7): DAGVTQSPTHLIKTRGQQVTLRCSPISGHKSVSWYQQVLGQGPQFIFQYYEKEERGRGNFPDRFSARQFPNYSSELNVNALLLGDSALYLCASSLAGQGTHEQYFGPGTRLTVT.

Only one count was recorded for this clone. V gene TRBV7-6 combines with J gene TRBJ2-1; TRBD2 might be the D (6 bases). V dropped 8 bases and J dropped 7 bases, with 15 bases sitting between them. The CDR3 is 13 amino acids. Germline V gene lookup returns CDR1 SGHVS and CDR2 FNYEAQ. Here the CDR3 DNA reads TGTGCCAGCCTCTCCACAGGAGGGAATGAGCAGTTCTTC. This sequence encodes CASLSTGGNEQFF. Using reference TRBV7-6 and TRBJ2-1 for the parts outside the CDR3, the full variable domain is GAGVSQSPRYKVTKRGQDVALRCDPISGHVSLYWYRQALGQGPEFLTYFNYEAQQDKSGLPNDRFSAERPEGSISTLTIQRTEQRDSAMYRCASLSTGGNEQFFGPGTRLTVL.

The V and J genes are TRBV2 and TRBJ1-5; D is perhaps TRBD1 (6 bases). The CDR3 runs to 14 residues. Trimming cost V 2 bases and J 5 bases, with 10 bases left between them. CDR1 is SNHLY and CDR2 is FYNNEI in the germline V gene. CDR3 coding DNA: TGTGCCAGCAGTGAATGGCCAGGGGATCAGCCCCAGCATTTT. It yields the protein CASSEWPGDQPQHF.

The rearrangement joins TRBV10-1 to TRBJ2-1; D perhaps matches TRBD2 (6 bases). The CDR3 has 14 residues. V dropped 10 bases and J dropped 4 bases, with 17 bases sitting between them. Germline V gene lookup returns CDR1 WNHNN and CDR2 SYGVQD (reference sequence). The CDR3 loop reads CANILADCYNEQFF. The DNA of the CDR3 is TGCGCCAACATATTAGCGGATTGTTACAATGAGCAGTTCTTC.

The chain has TRBV7-2 and TRBJ2-1; 7 nucleotides match TRBD2. The CDR3 is made up of 17 amino acids. Germline loops: CDR1 SGHTA, CDR2 FQGNSA. Trimming removed 0 bases from V and 3 bases from J; junction bases left unmatched: 8. CDR3 nucleotides: TGTGCCAGCAGCTTAGCGGGGGGGTTGGGTGTCTACAATGAGCAGTTCTTC. Its protein is CASSLAGGLGVYNEQFF.

The gene calls are TRBV27 and TRBJ2-7; 8 bases agree with TRBD2. The CDR3 contains 15 residues. Germline V CDR1 and CDR2: MNHEY, SMNVEV (reference sequence). J gave up 0 bases and V 4 bases, and 5 bases lay outside the gene matches. CDR3 bases: TGTGCCAGCAGTTCACTAGCGGCTAGCTCCTACGAGCAGTACTTC. Protein: CASSSLAASSYEQYF.

The CDR3 here is CASSSVTGEGAGNTIYF. The CDR3 DNA reads TGTGCCAGCAGCTCCGTCACAGGGGAAGGTGCTGGAAACACCATATATTTT. The chain has TRBV9 and TRBJ1-3; 7 nucleotides agree with TRBD1. This CDR3 contains 17 residues. Germline assignment: CDR1 SGDLS and CDR2 YYNGEE. The V and J ends lost 4 bases and 2 bases, in that order; junction bases with no gene match: 12. The whole variable domain, filled in from reference TRBV9 and TRBJ1-3, reads DSGVTQTPKHLITATGQRVTLRCSPRSGDLSVYWYQQSLDQGLQFLIQYYNGEERAKGNILERFSAQQFPDLHSELNLSSLELGDSALYFCASSSVTGEGAGNTIYFGEGSWLTVV.

This clone appeared a few times. The gene calls are TRBV7-2 and TRBJ2-5; D might be TRBD1 (5 bases). Trimming removed 9 bases at V and 5 bases at J, with 13 bases between. CDR1 is SGHTA, CDR2 FQGNSA, per germline. The CDR3 has 12 amino acids. CDR3 region: CARGQGTETQYF. CDR3 sequence (DNA): TGTGCCAGGGGGCAGGGAACGGAGACCCAGTACTTC.

This clone was detected once. The genes are TRBV5-4 and TRBJ2-1; the match to TRBD2 covers 10 bases. Germline V gives CDR1 SGHNT, CDR2 YYREEE (reference sequence). The CDR3 covers 13 residues. Losses at the gene ends were 6 bases for V and 6 bases for J; bases not matched to a gene: 3. CDR3 nucleotide sequence: TGTGCCAGCACTAGCGGGAGTGGCAATGAGCAGTTCTTC. Its protein is CASTSGSGNEQFF.

Only one count was recorded for this clone. The chain combines TRBV9 with TRBJ1-5; D remains unclear. This CDR3 spans 13 amino acids. Germline values: CDR1 SGDLS, CDR2 YYNGEE. V lost 0 bases to trimming and J lost 2 bases, with 3 bases between them. The CDR3 DNA follows: TGTGCCAGCAGCGTAGCGGGCAATCAGCCCCAGCATTTT. Amino acid sequence: CASSVAGNQPQHF. Full variable domain (rest looked up from reference TRBV9 and TRBJ1-5): DSGVTQTPKHLITATGQRVTLRCSPRSGDLSVYWYQQSLDQGLQFLIQYYNGEERAKGNILERFSAQQFPDLHSELNLSSLELGDSALYFCASSVAGNQPQHFGDGTRLSIL.

The chain carries TRBV7-9 and TRBJ1-4; 7 bases align to TRBD1. Germline CDR1 is SEHNR and CDR2 is FQNEAQ (reference sequence). This CDR3 is 12 amino acids long. V lost 6 bases and J lost 12; bases outside the gene matches: 7. The CDR3 is CASSYDQGELFF. CDR3 nucleotide sequence: TGTGCCAGCAGTTATGACCAGGGGGAACTGTTTTTT.